The present T cell receptor (beta chain) was sequenced within a study of blood T cell repertoires in COVID-19. The wider study: Sources were T cells, B-cell-depleted T cells, or PBMCs; the material itself was cDNA or gDNA.

Repertoires were generated with immunoSEQ multiplex PCR, while TCRdb's copy carries only in-frame clones and drops some. Of around 87,000 clones in the sample, nearly 90% were seen once. The CDR3 is 14 amino acids. Germline V gives CDR1 LNHDA, CDR2 SQIVND (reference sequence). V lost 10 bases and J lost 4; bases outside the gene matches: 11. The genes are TRBV19 and TRBJ1-2; 8 nucleotides line up with TRBD1. Sequencing used peripheral blood. The TCR comes from a man over 45 with acute or convalescent COVID-19. CDR3 DNA: TGTGCCACCATGAGACCAGACAGGGGCTATGGCTACACCTTC. Translated, it gives CATMRPDRGYGYTF.